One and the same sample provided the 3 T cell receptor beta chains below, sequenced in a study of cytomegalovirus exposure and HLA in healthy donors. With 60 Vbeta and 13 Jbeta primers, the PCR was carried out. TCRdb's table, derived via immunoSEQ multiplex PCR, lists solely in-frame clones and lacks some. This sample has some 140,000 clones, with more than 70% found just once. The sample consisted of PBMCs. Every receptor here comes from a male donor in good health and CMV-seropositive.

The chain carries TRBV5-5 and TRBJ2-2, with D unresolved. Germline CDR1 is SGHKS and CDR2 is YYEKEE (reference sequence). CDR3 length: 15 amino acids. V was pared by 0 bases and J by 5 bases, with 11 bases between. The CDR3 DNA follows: TGTGCCAGCAGCTTGGACCCGACTTTAACCGGGGAGCTGTTTTTT. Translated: CASSLDPTLTGELFF. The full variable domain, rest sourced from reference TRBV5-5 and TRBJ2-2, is DAGVTQSPTHLIKTRGQQVTLRCSPISGHKSVSWYQQVLGQGPQFIFQYYEKEERGRGNFPDRFSARQFPNYSSELNVNALLLGDSALYLCASSLDPTLTGELFFGEGSRLTVL.

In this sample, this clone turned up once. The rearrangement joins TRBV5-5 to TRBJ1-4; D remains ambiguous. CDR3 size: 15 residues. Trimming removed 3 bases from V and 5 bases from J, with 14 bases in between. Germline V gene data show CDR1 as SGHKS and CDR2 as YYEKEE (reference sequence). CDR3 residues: CASSWEPGRNEKLFF. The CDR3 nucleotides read TGTGCCAGCAGCTGGGAGCCGGGGAGGAATGAAAAACTGTTTTTT.

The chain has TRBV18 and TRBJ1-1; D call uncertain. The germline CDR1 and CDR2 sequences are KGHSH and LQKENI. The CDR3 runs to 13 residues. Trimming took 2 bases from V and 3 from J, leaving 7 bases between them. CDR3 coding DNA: TGTGCCAGCTCACCAGTCGGGGACACTGAAGCTTTCTTT. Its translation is CASSPVGDTEAFF.